These T cell receptor beta chains were read from a single sample in a study of OX40 agonist ivuxolimab in advanced cancers. The method was immunoSEQ multiplex PCR; TCRdb's version includes in-frame clones alone and lacks a portion of them. The table shows approximately 54,000 clones, with approximately 90% occurring only once. This sample comprised CD4+ or CD8+ T cells sorted from blood, obtained in a trial of the OX40 agonist ivuxolimab. The receptor source for this set is an adult with an advanced solid tumor such as melanoma, head and neck, liver or kidney cancer. CDR3s include the opening cysteine and the closing phenylalanine or tryptophan. Each record gives: CDR3 length, J gene, D gene, clone size, V gene, CDR3 DNA, CDR3 protein. D genes are given only for firm matches. For some rows the clone size is stated as once, few or many, or as a class when expanded; others skip it.

length: 13; J: TRBJ1-6; D: NA; size: NA; V: TRBV27; DNA: TGTGCCAGCAGTTTTGGGGGGCATTCACCCCTCCACTTT; CDR3: CASSFGGHSPLHF
length: 15; J: TRBJ1-1; D: NA; size: medium-sized; V: TRBV7-9; DNA: TGTGCCAGCAGCTTAGAGCGGGGGTACCTTCCTGAAGCTTTCTTT; CDR3: CASSLERGYLPEAFF
length: 12; J: TRBJ2-7; D: NA; size: NA; V: TRBV7-8; DNA: TGTGCCAGCAGACCCGCGGAATACGAGCAGTACTTC; CDR3: CASRPAEYEQYF
length: 15; J: TRBJ2-3; D: NA; size: NA; V: TRBV28; DNA: TGTGCCAGCAGTCCAGGACCCGAGAGCACAGATACGCAGTATTTT; CDR3: CASSPGPESTDTQYF
length: 12; J: TRBJ2-7; D: NA; size: NA; V: TRBV13; DNA: TGTGCCAGCAGCTTAGGGGGGGCCGAGCAGTACTTC; CDR3: CASSLGGAEQYF
length: 15; J: TRBJ2-5; D: TRBD2; size: NA; V: TRBV11-2; DNA: TGTGCCAGCAGCTTAGTGGCTAGCGGCCAAGAGACCCAGTACTTC; CDR3: CASSLVASGQETQYF
length: 14; J: TRBJ2-1; D: TRBD1; size: few; V: TRBV6-5; DNA: TGTGCCAGCAGTTACGGGCAGGGGGACAATGAGCAGTTCTTC; CDR3: CASSYGQGDNEQFF
length: 16; J: TRBJ2-1; D: TRBD2; size: NA; V: TRBV7-3; DNA: TGTGCCAGCAGTTCGGGACTAGCGGGATGGGGCAATGAGCAGTTCTTC; CDR3: CASSSGLAGWGNEQFF
length: 12; J: TRBJ1-2; D: NA; size: few; V: TRBV27; DNA: TGTGCCAGCACATCGGGGGACTATGGCTACACCTTC; CDR3: CASTSGDYGYTF
length: 14; J: TRBJ2-6; D: NA; size: NA; V: TRBV30; DNA: TGTGCCTGGAGTGAGGGCCGGGGGGCCAACGTCCTGACTTTC; CDR3: CAWSEGRGANVLTF
length: 12; J: TRBJ1-1; D: NA; size: NA; V: TRBV6-5; DNA: TGTGCCAGCAGTATCAAGGGCACTGAAGCTTTCTTT; CDR3: CASSIKGTEAFF
length: 14; J: TRBJ1-1; D: NA; size: once; V: TRBV7-9; DNA: TGTGCCGTGGGGGCAGGCGCCACTAACACTGAAGCTTTCTTT; CDR3: CAVGAGATNTEAFF
length: 15; J: TRBJ2-2; D: TRBD1; size: NA; V: TRBV4-1; DNA: TGCGCCAGCAGCCAAGAGGCACAGGGGTCCGGGGAGCTGTTTTTT; CDR3: CASSQEAQGSGELFF
length: 15; J: TRBJ1-5; D: NA; size: NA; V: TRBV28; DNA: TGTGCCAGCAGTTTATCGGGAGGGATCAATCAGCCCCAGCATTTT; CDR3: CASSLSGGINQPQHF
length: 14; J: TRBJ2-1; D: TRBD2; size: once; V: TRBV19; DNA: TGTGCCAGTGCGGGGCTAGCGGGATCAGATGAGCAGTTCTTC; CDR3: CASAGLAGSDEQFF
length: 20; J: TRBJ2-5; D: TRBD2; size: NA; V: TRBV7-8; DNA: TGTGCCAGCAGCTTATTTGACGGGCTAGCGGGAGTCCCGGGGCAAGAGACCCAGTACTTC; CDR3: CASSLFDGLAGVPGQETQYF
length: 13; J: TRBJ1-1; D: TRBD1; size: NA; V: TRBV19; DNA: TGTGCCACCTCGACAGGGGTGAACACTGAAGCTTTCTTT; CDR3: CATSTGVNTEAFF
length: 16; J: TRBJ2-7; D: TRBD2; size: NA; V: TRBV9; DNA: TGTGCCAGCAGCGCAGGGTTAGCGGGAGGTGCATACGAGCAGTACTTC; CDR3: CASSAGLAGGAYEQYF
length: 12; J: TRBJ2-1; D: TRBD2; size: NA; V: TRBV30; DNA: TGTGCCTGGAGTCCTAGCGGAGGTGAGCAGTTCTTC; CDR3: CAWSPSGGEQFF
length: 15; J: TRBJ2-1; D: NA; size: NA; V: TRBV19; DNA: TGTGCCAGTAGTATTGGGCAGGGCTTGAGGGTTGAGCAGTTCTTC; CDR3: CASSIGQGLRVEQFF
length: 13; J: TRBJ1-1; D: NA; size: once; V: TRBV5-4; DNA: TGTGCCAGCAGCTTGGCCCGGGGCTCTGAAGCTTTCTTT; CDR3: CASSLARGSEAFF
length: 14; J: TRBJ2-7; D: NA; size: once; V: TRBV19; DNA: TGTGCCAGTAGTATAGGGGGTAGTCTACGGGAGCAGTACTTC; CDR3: CASSIGGSLREQYF
length: 14; J: TRBJ2-7; D: NA; size: once; V: TRBV27; DNA: TGTGCCAGCAGTCCAACCGGGACGCTGGACGAGCAGTACTTC; CDR3: CASSPTGTLDEQYF
length: 14; J: TRBJ2-7; D: NA; size: NA; V: TRBV4-1; DNA: TGCGCCAGCAGCCCAGAGGAGGGGGCCTACGAGCAGTACTTC; CDR3: CASSPEEGAYEQYF
length: 16; J: TRBJ2-7; D: NA; size: NA; V: TRBV19; DNA: TGTGCCAGTAGTATTCCAGCCCGCCCTGGGTTCTACGAGCAGTACTTC; CDR3: CASSIPARPGFYEQYF
length: 12; J: TRBJ1-2; D: NA; size: NA; V: TRBV27; DNA: TGTGCCAGCAGTACCTTAAACTATGGCTACACCTTC; CDR3: CASSTLNYGYTF
length: 15; J: TRBJ2-1; D: TRBD2; size: once; V: TRBV11-3; DNA: TGTGCCAGCAGCTTCTCGGGACTAGCGGGAGGAGGGCAGTTCTTC; CDR3: CASSFSGLAGGGQFF
length: 16; J: TRBJ2-2; D: TRBD2; size: NA; V: TRBV7-9; DNA: TGTGCCAGCAGCTCTTCTAGCGGGTTTAACACCGGGGAGCTGTTTTTT; CDR3: CASSSSSGFNTGELFF
length: 14; J: TRBJ2-1; D: TRBD2; size: NA; V: TRBV19; DNA: TGTGCCAGTAGTATGCTAGCGGGGTACAATGAGCAGTTCTTC; CDR3: CASSMLAGYNEQFF
length: 16; J: TRBJ1-1; D: TRBD1; size: NA; V: TRBV5-1; DNA: TGCGCCAGCAGCTTAGGTTCTATAGGGACAGGGACTGAAGCTTTCTTT; CDR3: CASSLGSIGTGTEAFF
length: 14; J: TRBJ1-2; D: NA; size: NA; V: TRBV4-2; DNA: TGTGCCAGCAGCCCGGGACTGGGGAACTATGGCTACACCTTC; CDR3: CASSPGLGNYGYTF
length: 14; J: TRBJ2-7; D: NA; size: NA; V: TRBV27; DNA: TGTGCCAGCAGTTGGCGGACGGGATCCTACGAGCAGTACTTC; CDR3: CASSWRTGSYEQYF
length: 14; J: TRBJ2-1; D: NA; size: NA; V: TRBV19; DNA: TGTGCCAGTAGTATTCGAGACTCCTACAATGAGCAGTTCTTC; CDR3: CASSIRDSYNEQFF
length: 13; J: TRBJ1-1; D: NA; size: NA; V: TRBV29-1; DNA: TGCAGCGTTGAAGGACAGGAGTATGTTGAAGCTTTCTTT; CDR3: CSVEGQEYVEAFF
length: 14; J: TRBJ2-2; D: NA; size: NA; V: TRBV6-4; DNA: TGTGCCAGCAGTGACTCGTATGGCACCGGGGAGCTGTTTTTT; CDR3: CASSDSYGTGELFF
length: 14; J: TRBJ2-7; D: NA; size: NA; V: TRBV9; DNA: TGTGCCAGCAGCCCCCCCGTCAGGGGCTACGAGCAGTACTTC; CDR3: CASSPPVRGYEQYF
length: 19; J: TRBJ1-5; D: NA; size: NA; V: TRBV27; DNA: TGTGCCAGCAGTTCCCACCTCCCCCCCCGGGAGAGGGACAATCAGCCCCAGCATTTT; CDR3: CASSSHLPPRERDNQPQHF
length: 13; J: TRBJ2-3; D: NA; size: NA; V: TRBV18; DNA: TGTGCCGGGTCCTCGGCAGCCACAGATACGCAGTATTTT; CDR3: CAGSSAATDTQYF
length: 18; J: TRBJ2-7; D: NA; size: NA; V: TRBV28; DNA: TGTGCCAGCAGTTTGAGGTCGTATAGTCAGGGCAGCTCCTACGAGCAGTACTTC; CDR3: CASSLRSYSQGSSYEQYF
length: 12; J: TRBJ2-7; D: NA; size: NA; V: TRBV13; DNA: TGTGCCAGCAGCTTTTCATCCTACGAGCAGTACTTC; CDR3: CASSFSSYEQYF
length: 13; J: TRBJ1-1; D: TRBD1; size: NA; V: TRBV27; DNA: TGTGCCAGCAGTTTTCCAGGGGGAGCTGAAGCTTTCTTT; CDR3: CASSFPGGAEAFF